This entry describes one T cell receptor beta chain. Method: immunoSEQ multiplex PCR; TCRdb's copy keeps in-frame clones and lacks some. The sample lists around 650,000 clones; approximately 96% were seen once. This sample was included in a study of shared clonotypes between healthy human individuals. This CDR3 comprises 14 residues. The germline V gene encodes CDR1 SGHAT and CDR2 FQNNGV. The V end was cut by 3 bases, the J end by 2 bases, with 11 bases between. CD45RO-negative cells were positively selected for CCR7, leaving out terminally differentiated effector memory CD45RA+ cells. This sequence joins TRBV11-2 and TRBJ2-7, with D hard to call. This clonotype originated in a woman under 40 in good health. Input material: naive CD8+ T cells sorted from blood. The CDR3 DNA reads as TGTGCCAGCAGCTTTAAGGCAGGTGCCTACGAGCAGTACTTC. It specifies CASSFKAGAYEQYF.